This T cell receptor beta chain was sequenced during a study of blood T cell repertoires in COVID-19. The CDR3 length is 15 residues. V lost 3 bases, J lost 0 bases, and 4 bases stayed unmatched. The germline gives CDR1 MDHEN, CDR2 SYDVKM. The method was immunoSEQ multiplex PCR; TCRdb's version includes in-frame clones alone and lacks a portion of them. The repertoire has 300,000 to 350,000 clones, around 87% of them found once; the top ten carry roughly 2.3%. This chain connects TRBV28 to TRBJ2-7; TRBD2 aligns across 8 bases. The source of this sequence is a man aged 18 to 29 with active or convalescent COVID-19. Sequenced sample: peripheral blood. The CDR3 nucleotides are TGTGCCAGCAGTTTTGGTCTAGCGGGCTCCTACGAGCAGTACTTC. It is translated as CASSFGLAGSYEQYF.